A single sample gave rise to the 13 T cell receptor beta chains below, sequenced in a study of T cells after yellow fever vaccination. TCRdb ran MiXCR on the 5' RACE reads and lists one entry per CDR3 protein. This table has about 300,000 distinct CDR3 sequences, 6.8% appearing once. Specimen: PBMCs, collected about 49 days after the first yellow fever vaccination. Receptors were obtained from a man between 18 and 29 years old who received the YFV17D yellow fever vaccine.

In this sample, this clonotype turned up a few times. This chain joins TRBV6-1 and TRBJ2-2; D uncertain. V was cut by 7 bases and J by 6 bases, with 12 bases left in between. The CDR3 is 13 residues long. Germline V gene sequence: CDR1 MNHNS, CDR2 SASEGT. CDR3 loop: CASTSLGAGELFF. CDR3 in DNA: TGTGCCAGCACCTCCCTAGGAGCCGGGGAGCTGTTTTTT.

The V call is TRBV19, the J call TRBJ1-2, with D possibly being TRBD1 (6 bases). V was pared by 5 bases and J by 8 bases, with 18 bases between. Germline-derived CDR1 and CDR2 are LNHDA and SQIVND (reference sequence). The CDR3 covers 14 residues. CDR3 in DNA: TGTGCCAGTAGTGCCAGAACAGGGAATGGGGGCTACACCTTC. This gives the protein CASSARTGNGGYTF.

This clonotype showed up just a few times. This sequence joins TRBV24-1 and TRBJ1-1; possible D gene TRBD1, 5 bases. The V end lost 9 bases, the J end lost 2 bases, and 12 bases lay between the germline ends. The CDR3 sequence is 13 residues long. Germline-derived CDR1 and CDR2 are KGHDR and SFDVKD. DNA for the CDR3: TGTGCCACCGTAGACAGTACCAACACTGAAGCTTTCTTT. This translates into CATVDSTNTEAFF.

The V gene is TRBV4-3, the J gene TRBJ1-1; possible D gene TRBD1, 5 bases. Trimming left V 0 bases short and J 10 bases short, with 18 bases between. The CDR3 is 15 residues long. In germline, CDR1 is LGHNA, CDR2 YSLEER. The CDR3 spells CASSQDFEGTLGAFF. CDR3 sequence (DNA): TGCGCCAGCAGCCAAGATTTCGAAGGGACCTTGGGAGCTTTCTTT.

This clonotype was counted many times. This chain links TRBV6-5 with TRBJ2-3; 15 bases align to TRBD2. The CDR3 extends over 17 amino acids. Germline CDR1 MNHEY, CDR2 SVGAGI. With 6 bases clipped from V and 1 base from J, the junction kept 5 bases outside the gene matches. CDR3 region: CASSRGTSGGRTDTQYF. Written as DNA, the CDR3 is TGTGCCAGCAGCCGCGGGACTAGCGGGGGGCGCACAGATACGCAGTATTTT.

The rearrangement joins TRBV18 to TRBJ2-5, with TRBD2 identical over 10 bases. Germline V gives CDR1 KGHSH, CDR2 LQKENI. The CDR3 extends over 16 amino acids. J was trimmed by 7 bases and V by 3 bases; bases with no gene match: 11. The DNA of the CDR3 is TGTGCCAGCTCACCGGAAGCTAGCGGGGGCTCGGGGACCCAGTACTTC. Translation: CASSPEASGGSGTQYF.

CDR3 nucleotide sequence: TGTGCCAGCAGCTTAGGGCAGCGGGGTACCTTCTACGAGCAGTACTTC. Residues: CASSLGQRGTFYEQYF. This sequence joins TRBV7-9 and TRBJ2-7; 7 positions match TRBD2. CDR3 size: 16 residues. Germline V lookup: CDR1 SEHNR, CDR2 FQNEAQ (reference sequence). V shed 1 base and J 3 bases; nucleotides not matched to a gene: 9.

In this sample, this clonotype turned up many times. This chain connects TRBV7-3 to TRBJ2-1; TRBD1 matches 8 bases. CDR3 length: 14 amino acids. Trimming cost V 3 bases and J 4 bases; bases outside gene matches: 2. Germline CDR1 is SGHTA and CDR2 is FQGTGA. CDR3 residues: CASSFRGRYNEQFF. As DNA, the CDR3 is TGTGCCAGCAGCTTCAGGGGGCGATACAATGAGCAGTTCTTC. The whole variable domain, filled in from reference TRBV7-3 and TRBJ2-1, reads GAGVSQTPSNKVTEKGKYVELRCDPISGHTALYWYRQSLGQGPEFLIYFQGTGAADDSGLPNDRFFAVRPEGSVSTLKIQRTERGDSAVYLCASSFRGRYNEQFFGPGTRLTVL.

This clonotype was picked up many times. The chain links TRBV28 to TRBJ1-5; 9 bases match TRBD1. Trimming at V came to 6 bases and at J to 5 bases, leaving 8 bases not matched to a gene. The CDR3 has 15 residues. CDR1 MDHEN and CDR2 SYDVKM come from the germline V gene. DNA for the CDR3: TGTGCCAGCAGACGTACAGGGGGCATAGATCAGCCCCAGCATTTT. Its translation: CASRRTGGIDQPQHF.

This clonotype showed up just a few times. The CDR3 region has the DNA TGTGCCAGCAGCCGCTGGCCGCAGTCGGAGACCCAGTACTTC. As protein: CASSRWPQSETQYF. The chain joins TRBV11-2 to TRBJ2-5; no definite D call. The length of the CDR3 is 14 residues. The germline V gene has CDR1 SGHAT and CDR2 FQNNGV. V was trimmed by 5 bases and J by 5 bases, leaving 15 bases between them.

This chain connects TRBV6-2 or TRBV6-3 to TRBJ2-5, with 11 bases that match TRBD1. Trimming took 6 bases from V and 2 from J; bases not matched to a gene: 8. This CDR3 has 16 residues. CDR1 is MNHEY, CDR2 SVGEGT, per germline. CDR3 residues: CASRPDRGRMQETQYF. For the CDR3, the DNA is TGTGCCAGCAGACCGGACAGGGGGCGGATGCAAGAGACCCAGTACTTC.

This clonotype was seen more than once but under ten times. V and J are TRBV5-1 and TRBJ1-2, with 9 bases identical to TRBD1. The length of the CDR3 is 14 residues. V lost 3 bases, J lost 5 bases, and 5 bases stayed unmatched. Germline V lookup: CDR1 SGHRS, CDR2 YFSETQ. The CDR3 sequence is CASSSMDRGYGYTF. CDR3 in DNA: TGCGCCAGCAGCTCCATGGACAGGGGATATGGCTACACCTTC.

This clonotype was found a few times. This chain links TRBV9 with TRBJ1-1, with 7 positions matching TRBD1. Trimming took 5 bases from V and 1 from J; bases not matched to a gene: 5. CDR3 length equals 14 residues. Germline CDR1 and CDR2: SGDLS and YYNGEE. CDR3 sequence: CASRSGTANTEAFF. For the CDR3, the DNA is TGTGCCAGCAGGAGTGGGACAGCGAACACTGAAGCTTTCTTT. The full variable domain, in which reference TRBV9 and TRBJ1-1 provide the parts outside the CDR3, is DSGVTQTPKHLITATGQRVTLRCSPRSGDLSVYWYQQSLDQGLQFLIQYYNGEERAKGNILERFSAQQFPDLHSELNLSSLELGDSALYFCASRSGTANTEAFFGQGTRLTVV.